This TCR beta chain was obtained from a study of Graves' ophthalmopathy and Graves' hyperthyroidism. CDR3 length: 13 amino acids. Trimming pared 3 bases from V and 4 bases from J, leaving 9 bases between. Germline V CDR1 and CDR2: LNHNV, YYDKDF (reference sequence). Amplifying from RNA transcripts, the study obtained TCR beta CDR3 regions. First-round RT-PCR employed HTBI primers, with a second-round multiplex PCR after it. TCRdb called the multiplex PCR reads again in MiXCR, with one record for every CDR3 protein. The top ten hold 3.5% to 5% of the sample, which has 500,000 to 600,000 distinct CDR3 sequences, under 45% seen once.

Sequenced input: peripheral blood or thyroid tissue (not recorded which). The chain carries TRBV15 and TRBJ1-2; the D is unclear. This TCR came from an adult man with Graves' hyperthyroidism. CDR3 amino acids: CATSSDTRYGYTF. CDR3 sequence (DNA): TGTGCCACCAGCAGTGATACGCGCTATGGCTACACCTTC.